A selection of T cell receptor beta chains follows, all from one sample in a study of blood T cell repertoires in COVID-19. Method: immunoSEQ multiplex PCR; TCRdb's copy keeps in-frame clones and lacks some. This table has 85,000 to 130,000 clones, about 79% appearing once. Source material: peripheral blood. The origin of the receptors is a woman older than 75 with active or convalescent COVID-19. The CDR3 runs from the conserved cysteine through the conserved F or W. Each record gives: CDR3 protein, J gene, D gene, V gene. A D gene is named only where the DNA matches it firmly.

CDR3aa: CASSPPGRNTDTQYF; j_gene: TRBJ2-3; d_gene: .; v_gene: TRBV18
CDR3aa: CASTNFAENTEAFF; j_gene: TRBJ1-1; d_gene: .; v_gene: TRBV6-5
CDR3aa: CASSLAAANRANYGYTF; j_gene: TRBJ1-2; d_gene: .; v_gene: TRBV5-1
CDR3aa: CASSVGQGSEQFF; j_gene: TRBJ2-1; d_gene: TRBD1; v_gene: TRBV4-1
CDR3aa: CASSQEVDSWEDTQYF; j_gene: TRBJ2-3; d_gene: .; v_gene: TRBV3-1/TRBV3-2
CDR3aa: CASSLGVSGSTDTQYF; j_gene: TRBJ2-3; d_gene: TRBD2; v_gene: TRBV11-3
CDR3aa: CASSYSRSDYEQYF; j_gene: TRBJ2-7; d_gene: .; v_gene: TRBV6-5
CDR3aa: CASSFSGDYGYTF; j_gene: TRBJ1-2; d_gene: .; v_gene: TRBV27
CDR3aa: CASTGIAWQPQHF; j_gene: TRBJ1-5; d_gene: .; v_gene: TRBV19
CDR3aa: CASSPAQEGYGYTF; j_gene: TRBJ1-2; d_gene: .; v_gene: TRBV11-1
CDR3aa: CASSPAVIQRSLNEKLFF; j_gene: TRBJ1-4; d_gene: .; v_gene: TRBV18
CDR3aa: CASSLLPWSSYNSPLHF; j_gene: TRBJ1-6; d_gene: .; v_gene: TRBV7-8
CDR3aa: CASRPDRGETQYF; j_gene: TRBJ2-5; d_gene: TRBD1; v_gene: TRBV19
CDR3aa: CASSQTVNTEAFF; j_gene: TRBJ1-1; d_gene: .; v_gene: TRBV7-3
CDR3aa: CASSLLGQGSTEAFF; j_gene: TRBJ1-1; d_gene: TRBD1; v_gene: TRBV7-8
CDR3aa: CASSLLVPPGTDTQYF; j_gene: TRBJ2-3; d_gene: .; v_gene: TRBV7-9
CDR3aa: CASRTGQKWDQPQHF; j_gene: TRBJ1-5; d_gene: .; v_gene: TRBV19
CDR3aa: CATHTQGSYEQYF; j_gene: TRBJ2-7; d_gene: .; v_gene: TRBV6-5
CDR3aa: CSVGERTGELFF; j_gene: TRBJ2-2; d_gene: .; v_gene: TRBV29-1
CDR3aa: CAWSSTGLATNEKLFF; j_gene: TRBJ1-4; d_gene: .; v_gene: TRBV30
CDR3aa: CASSDTGGNQPQHF; j_gene: TRBJ1-5; d_gene: TRBD1; v_gene: TRBV19
CDR3aa: CASIHRQGIPLHF; j_gene: TRBJ1-6; d_gene: TRBD1; v_gene: TRBV6-6
CDR3aa: CAKNRGRADTDTQYF; j_gene: TRBJ2-3; d_gene: TRBD2; v_gene: TRBV3-1/TRBV3-2
CDR3aa: CASSPGLADYEQYF; j_gene: TRBJ2-7; d_gene: TRBD2; v_gene: TRBV7-9
CDR3aa: CASSYRLRMAQYF; j_gene: TRBJ2-5; d_gene: .; v_gene: TRBV6-5
CDR3aa: CAISESGGGTEAFF; j_gene: TRBJ1-1; d_gene: .; v_gene: TRBV10-3
CDR3aa: CASSPRQGQPQHF; j_gene: TRBJ1-5; d_gene: TRBD1; v_gene: TRBV18
CDR3aa: CASSLGIGGDTEAFF; j_gene: TRBJ1-1; d_gene: .; v_gene: TRBV11-1
CDR3aa: CASGLSYNEQFF; j_gene: TRBJ2-1; d_gene: .; v_gene: TRBV9
CDR3aa: CASSVGPSTGGETQYF; j_gene: TRBJ2-5; d_gene: .; v_gene: TRBV9
CDR3aa: CASSLGADLSDTQYF; j_gene: TRBJ2-3; d_gene: .; v_gene: TRBV5-1
CDR3aa: CATSRDGGETEAFF; j_gene: TRBJ1-1; d_gene: .; v_gene: TRBV15
CDR3aa: CASSPTGTADTQYF; j_gene: TRBJ2-3; d_gene: TRBD1; v_gene: TRBV18
CDR3aa: CASSKEVSGNTIYF; j_gene: TRBJ1-3; d_gene: .; v_gene: TRBV14
CDR3aa: CASSYTGIENQPQHF; j_gene: TRBJ1-5; d_gene: .; v_gene: TRBV6-5
CDR3aa: CASSSTTGVARTEAFF; j_gene: TRBJ1-1; d_gene: TRBD1; v_gene: TRBV7-8
CDR3aa: CAWSVPWTIRGDTEAFF; j_gene: TRBJ1-1; d_gene: .; v_gene: TRBV30
CDR3aa: CASRPRGFQETQYF; j_gene: TRBJ2-5; d_gene: .; v_gene: TRBV6-5
CDR3aa: CATSVGRGGVKIDTQYF; j_gene: TRBJ2-3; d_gene: TRBD2; v_gene: TRBV24-1
CDR3aa: CASSGRLTNEKLFF; j_gene: TRBJ1-4; d_gene: .; v_gene: TRBV2
CDR3aa: CASSMGQGNEKLFF; j_gene: TRBJ1-4; d_gene: TRBD1; v_gene: TRBV2